The clone carrying this T cell receptor beta chain was seen repeatedly, ten times or more. This sample was included in a study of T cells in Graves' hyperthyroidism and ophthalmopathy. Amplified TCR beta CDR3 regions derived from RNA transcripts. HTBI primers were the set used in a first-round RT-PCR of the TCR CDR3. TCRdb analysed the multiplex PCR reads with MiXCR anew, one entry per CDR3 protein. The sample carries about 380,000 distinct CDR3 sequences, 15% to 20% recorded once. The CDR3 totals 16 residues. Germline CDR1 reads SGHAT; CDR2 reads FQNNGV. The ends were cut back, 5 bases at V and 0 bases at J, with 16 bases in the middle.

Specimen: blood. The rearrangement uses TRBV11-2 and TRBJ1-2, with D perhaps matching TRBD1 (6 bases). The receptor was derived from a man aged 18 to 35 with Graves' ophthalmopathy. CDR3 region: CASSQSGQSANYGYTF. Here the CDR3 DNA reads TGTGCCAGCAGCCAGAGCGGACAGAGCGCTAACTATGGCTACACCTTC.